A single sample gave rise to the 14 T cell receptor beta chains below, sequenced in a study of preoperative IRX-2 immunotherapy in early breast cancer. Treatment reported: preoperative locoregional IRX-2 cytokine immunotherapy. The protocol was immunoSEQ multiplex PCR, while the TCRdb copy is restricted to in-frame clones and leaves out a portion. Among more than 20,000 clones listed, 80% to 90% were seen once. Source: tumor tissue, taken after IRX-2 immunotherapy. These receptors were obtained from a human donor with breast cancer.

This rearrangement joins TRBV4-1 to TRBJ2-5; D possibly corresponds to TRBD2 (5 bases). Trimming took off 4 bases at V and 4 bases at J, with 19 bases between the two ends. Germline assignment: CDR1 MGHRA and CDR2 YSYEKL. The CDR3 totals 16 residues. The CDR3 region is CASSRLPSPRAETQYF. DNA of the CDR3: TGCGCCAGCAGCCGACTTCCCAGCCCGAGGGCAGAGACCCAGTACTTC.

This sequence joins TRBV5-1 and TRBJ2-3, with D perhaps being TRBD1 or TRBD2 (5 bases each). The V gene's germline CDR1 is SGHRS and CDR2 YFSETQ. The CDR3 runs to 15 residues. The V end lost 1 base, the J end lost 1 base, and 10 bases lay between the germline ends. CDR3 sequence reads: CASSLIQGRTDTQYF. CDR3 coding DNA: TGCGCCAGCAGCTTGATCCAGGGACGCACAGATACGCAGTATTTT.

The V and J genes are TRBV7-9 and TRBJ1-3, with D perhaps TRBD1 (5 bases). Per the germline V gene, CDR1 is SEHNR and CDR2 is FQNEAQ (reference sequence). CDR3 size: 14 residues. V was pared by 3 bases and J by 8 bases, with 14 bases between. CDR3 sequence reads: CASSFSQGADTIYF. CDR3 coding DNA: TGTGCCAGCAGCTTCTCGCAGGGAGCAGACACCATATATTTT.

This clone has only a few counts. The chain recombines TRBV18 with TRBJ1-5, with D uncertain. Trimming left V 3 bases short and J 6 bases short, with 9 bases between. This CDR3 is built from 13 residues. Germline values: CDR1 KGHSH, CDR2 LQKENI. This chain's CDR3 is CASSPGKGQPQHF. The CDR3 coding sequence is TGTGCCAGCTCACCGGGGAAGGGTCAGCCCCAGCATTTT.

CDR3 protein: CATALGTGPTNYGYTF. The CDR3 region has the DNA TGTGCCACCGCTCTGGGGACAGGGCCTACTAACTATGGCTACACCTTC. The chain joins TRBV10-3 to TRBJ1-2; 9 positions match TRBD1. Looked up from germline, CDR1 is ENHRY and CDR2 is SYGVKD. Losses at the gene ends were 10 bases for V and 0 bases for J; bases not matched to a gene: 12. This CDR3 spans 16 amino acids.

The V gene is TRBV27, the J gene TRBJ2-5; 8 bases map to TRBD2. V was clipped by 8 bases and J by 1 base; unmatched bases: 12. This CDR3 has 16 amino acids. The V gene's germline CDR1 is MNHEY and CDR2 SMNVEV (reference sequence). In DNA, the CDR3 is TGTGCCAGCCCTAAACAGGGCGGGGGGTTCCAAGAGACCCAGTACTTC. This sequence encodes CASPKQGGGFQETQYF.

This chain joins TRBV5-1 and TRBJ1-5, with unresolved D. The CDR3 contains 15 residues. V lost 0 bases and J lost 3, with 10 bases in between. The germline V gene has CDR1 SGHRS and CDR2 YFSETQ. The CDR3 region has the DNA TGCGCCAGCAGCTTGGGAGGAGGCTACAATCAGCCCCAGCATTTT. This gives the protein CASSLGGGYNQPQHF.

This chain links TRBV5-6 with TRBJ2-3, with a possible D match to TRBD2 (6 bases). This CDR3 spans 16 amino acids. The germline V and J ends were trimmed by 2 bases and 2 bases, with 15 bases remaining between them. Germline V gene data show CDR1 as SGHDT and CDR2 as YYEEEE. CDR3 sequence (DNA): TGTGCCAGCAGCTTCTTCGGGGACTCGTTCACAGATACGCAGTATTTT. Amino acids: CASSFFGDSFTDTQYF.

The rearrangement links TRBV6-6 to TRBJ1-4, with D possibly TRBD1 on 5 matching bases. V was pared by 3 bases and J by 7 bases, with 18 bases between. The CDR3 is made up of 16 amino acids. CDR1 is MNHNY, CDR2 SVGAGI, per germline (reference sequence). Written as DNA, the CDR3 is TGTGCCAGCAGTTATAACCCATTGGGGCAGGTTGAAAAACTGTTTTTT. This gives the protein CASSYNPLGQVEKLFF.

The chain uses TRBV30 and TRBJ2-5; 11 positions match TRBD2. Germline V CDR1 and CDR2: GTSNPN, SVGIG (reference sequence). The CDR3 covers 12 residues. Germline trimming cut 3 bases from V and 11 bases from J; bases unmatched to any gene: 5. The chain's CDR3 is CAWRGGLAEQYF. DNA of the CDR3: TGTGCCTGGAGGGGGGGACTAGCGGAGCAGTACTTC. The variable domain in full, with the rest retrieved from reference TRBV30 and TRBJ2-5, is SQTIHQWPATLVQPVGSPLSLECTVEGTSNPNLYWYRQAAGRGLQLLFYSVGIGQISSEVPQNLSASRPQDRQFILSSKKLLLSDSGFYLCAWRGGLAEQYFGPGTRLLVL.

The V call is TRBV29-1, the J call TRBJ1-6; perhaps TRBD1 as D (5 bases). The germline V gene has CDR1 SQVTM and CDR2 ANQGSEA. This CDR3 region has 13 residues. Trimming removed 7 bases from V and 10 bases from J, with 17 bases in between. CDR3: CSAQGGDGSPLHF. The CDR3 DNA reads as TGCAGCGCCCAGGGCGGGGACGGATCACCCCTCCACTTT.

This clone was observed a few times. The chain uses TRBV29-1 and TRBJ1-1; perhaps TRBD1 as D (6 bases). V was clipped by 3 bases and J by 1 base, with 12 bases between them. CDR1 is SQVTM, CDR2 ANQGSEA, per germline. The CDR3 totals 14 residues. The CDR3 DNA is TGCAGCGTTGACCCCGGCAGGGGGAACACTGAAGCTTTCTTT. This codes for CSVDPGRGNTEAFF.

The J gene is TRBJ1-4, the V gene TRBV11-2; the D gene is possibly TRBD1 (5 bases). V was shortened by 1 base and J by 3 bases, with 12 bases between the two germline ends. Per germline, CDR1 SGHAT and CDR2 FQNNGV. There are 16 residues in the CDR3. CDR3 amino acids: CASSLGGAGPNEKLFF. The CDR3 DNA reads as TGTGCCAGCAGCTTAGGTGGTGCAGGGCCTAATGAAAAACTGTTTTTT.

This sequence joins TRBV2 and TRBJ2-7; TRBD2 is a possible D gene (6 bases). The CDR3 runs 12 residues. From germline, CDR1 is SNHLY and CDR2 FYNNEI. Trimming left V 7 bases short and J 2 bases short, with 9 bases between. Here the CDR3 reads CASNREPYEQYV. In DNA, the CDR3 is TGTGCCAGCAATCGGGAGCCCTACGAGCAGTACGTC.